The 9 T cell receptor beta chains listed next were all sequenced from one sample in a study of blood T cell repertoires in COVID-19. TCRdb keeps only in-frame clones here, not all; method: immunoSEQ multiplex PCR. The table has some 45,000 clones, under 90% seen once. Sequences were obtained from peripheral blood. The receptors stem from a man aged 55-75 years with acute or convalescent COVID-19.

The chain is built from TRBV12-3 or TRBV12-4 and TRBJ1-1; D gene uncertain. Trimming cost V 2 bases and J 1 base, with 2 bases left between them. This CDR3 spans 12 amino acids. The chain's CDR3 is CASSLQNTEAFF. For the CDR3, the DNA is TGTGCCAGCAGTTTACAGAACACTGAAGCTTTCTTT.

This chain connects TRBV11-2 to TRBJ2-7; 9 bases agree with TRBD1. The CDR3 is 15 residues long. Germline CDR1 and CDR2: SGHAT and FQNNGV. The ends lost 6 bases at V and 1 base at J; junction bases unmatched: 7. The CDR3 sequence: CASRTGTGSSYEQYF. The CDR3 DNA sequence: TGTGCCAGCAGAACCGGGACAGGGTCTTCCTACGAGCAGTACTTC.

The chain employs TRBV25-1 and TRBJ1-1, with 11 bases aligning to TRBD1. The CDR3 spans 13 residues. With 2 bases clipped from V and 9 bases from J, the junction kept 2 bases outside the gene matches. The germline V gene encodes CDR1 MGHDK and CDR2 SYGVNS. CDR3 DNA: TGTGCCAGCAGTGAACAGGACAGGGGGCAAGCTTTCTTT. Translating gives CASSEQDRGQAFF.

This clone was observed a single time. V usage is TRBV3-1 (or the pseudogene TRBV3-2) and J usage is TRBJ2-1; 8 nucleotides align to TRBD1. The CDR3 is made up of 16 amino acids. Germline assignment: CDR1 LGHDT and CDR2 YNNKEL (reference sequence). V lost 5 bases, J lost 0 bases, and 6 bases stayed unmatched. The DNA for the CDR3 is TGTGCCAGCAGCGCGACAGGGGTAAGCTCCTACAATGAGCAGTTCTTC. This translates into CASSATGVSSYNEQFF.

The rearrangement links TRBV16 to TRBJ1-1; TRBD1 might be the D (6 bases). Germline assignment: CDR1 KGHSY and CDR2 FQNENV. This CDR3 spans 13 amino acids. V shed 5 bases and J shed 4 bases, with 11 bases lying between them. The CDR3 nucleotides are TGTGCCAGCAGCGCACAGGGTAGCACTGAAGCTTTCTTT. This translates into CASSAQGSTEAFF.

The CDR3 DNA follows: TGTGCCACCAGCAGGCAGTCGAACACCGGGGAGCTGTTTTTT. Its protein product is CATSRQSNTGELFF. The gene calls are TRBV15 and TRBJ2-2; D not certain. Trimming took off 3 bases at V and 0 bases at J, with 5 bases between the two ends. The germline CDR1 and CDR2 sequences are LNHNV and YYDKDF (reference sequence). The CDR3 spans 14 residues.

This clone was found once. The rearrangement links TRBV19 to TRBJ1-5; no clear D gene. The V end was cut by 3 bases, the J end by 7 bases, with 7 bases between. In germline, CDR1 is LNHDA, CDR2 SQIVND (reference sequence). The CDR3 is made up of 12 amino acids. CDR3 sequence: CASSIVGQPQHF. Here the CDR3 DNA reads TGTGCCAGTAGTATCGTTGGCCAGCCCCAGCATTTT.

Turning to this clone: Its ends do not fully match the called genes, so a read error is possible. The chain couples TRBV27 to TRBJ1-2, with 7 bases aligning to TRBD1. The CDR3 is 14 residues long. Germline V CDR1 and CDR2: MNHEY, SMNVEV (reference sequence). As DNA, the CDR3 is TGTACCAGCAGTCTGACAGGGAATAACTATGGCTACACCTTC. Amino acids: CTSSLTGNNYGYTF.

The chain uses TRBV10-1 and TRBJ2-5; perhaps TRBD2 as D (5 bases). Germline CDR1 reads WNHNN; CDR2 reads SYGVQD (reference sequence). This CDR3 region has 13 residues. The ends were cut back, 4 bases at V and 7 bases at J, with 13 bases in the middle. The CDR3 here is CASSGPGMGTQYF. CDR3 in DNA: TGCGCCAGCAGTGGCCCGGGAATGGGGACCCAGTACTTC.